This TCR beta chain stems from a study of blood T cell repertoires in COVID-19. Only in-frame clones appear in the TCRdb table, and some are missing; sequencing was by immunoSEQ multiplex PCR. The repertoire includes about 480,000 clones, over 75% of them detected once, and about 1.7% sits in the top ten. The V and J ends lost 8 bases and 9 bases respectively, with 8 bases between them. The CDR3 is made up of 10 amino acids. This chain joins TRBV12-3 or TRBV12-4 and TRBJ2-1, with D maybe TRBD2 (5 bases). This TCR came from a woman aged 40 to 50 who had recovered from COVID-19. Sequencing was performed on PBMCs or T cells enriched from blood (not recorded which). CDR3 coding DNA: TGTGCCAGCGCGGGCGGTGAGCAGTTCTTC. Translated, it gives CASAGGEQFF.